This entry lists 19 T cell receptor beta chains sequenced from one sample in a study of CD8 T cells in ankylosing spondylitis. TCRdb recomputed calls from the 5' RACE reads with MiXCR, one row per CDR3 protein. Among approximately 88,000 distinct CDR3 sequences, 7.5% to 9% were seen once, and the ten largest hold 4.5% to 5.5%. Material: blood, either unsorted or a sorted T cell fraction (not recorded which). Receptor source: a male donor with ankylosing spondylitis or in good health (not recorded which).

This clonotype was observed many times. The V gene is TRBV10-3, the J gene TRBJ2-5; 8 positions agree with TRBD1. V lost 6 bases, J lost 4 bases, and 7 bases stayed unmatched. Germline CDR1 reads ENHRY; CDR2 reads SYGVKD. The CDR3 spans 14 residues. CDR3 bases: TGTGCCATCAGGACGGACAGGGCGGGAGAGACCCAGTACTTC. It yields the protein CAIRTDRAGETQYF.

This clonotype appeared many times. J is TRBJ2-3 and V is TRBV12-3 or TRBV12-4, with 10 positions matching TRBD2. The CDR3 runs 16 residues. With 4 bases clipped from V and 2 bases from J, the junction kept 6 bases outside the gene matches. The CDR3 loop is CASSSSLAGDTDTQYF. The CDR3, as DNA: TGTGCCAGCAGTTCGTCGCTAGCGGGGGACACAGATACGCAGTATTTT.

This clonotype turned up a few times. The gene calls are TRBV6-5 and TRBJ2-7, with D possibly TRBD1 on 6 matching bases. Germline loops: CDR1 MNHEY, CDR2 SVGAGI. V was shortened by 2 bases and J by 7 bases, with 15 bases between the two germline ends. The CDR3 covers 14 residues. CDR3 coding DNA: TGTGCCAGCAGTTACGCAGGGGAACCTCGAGAGCAGTACTTC. Translated: CASSYAGEPREQYF.

At least ten counts were recorded for this clonotype. The J gene is TRBJ1-6, the V gene TRBV20-1; no definite D call. The CDR3 runs 13 residues. V lost 0 bases and J 12 bases, leaving 12 bases between the germline ends. The germline CDR1 and CDR2 sequences are DFQATT and SNEGSKA (reference sequence). The CDR3 coding sequence is TGCAGTGCTAGAGACACAGTCAGTATACCCCTCCACTTT. Its protein is CSARDTVSIPLHF.

This clonotype was recorded many times. CDR3 sequence reads: CASSPTTGGSEQFF. The CDR3 nucleotides read TGTGCCAGCAGCCCGACGACAGGGGGCAGTGAGCAGTTCTTC. The chain recombines TRBV7-9 with TRBJ2-1; 10 bases line up with TRBD1. Germline V CDR1 and CDR2: SEHNR, FQNEAQ (reference sequence). The length of the CDR3 is 14 residues. V lost 5 bases and J lost 9; bases outside the gene matches: 7.

As regards this clonotype: A much larger clone differs from this one at a single base, so this may be a read error. The chain uses TRBV12-3 or TRBV12-4 and TRBJ2-7; D perhaps matches TRBD1 (6 bases). CDR3 length: 13 amino acids. The CDR3 protein is CASSSAPDRPKHF. The DNA for the CDR3 is TGTGCCAGCAGTTCCGCACCCGACAGGCCAAAGCACTTC.

This clonotype was picked up many times. The V call is TRBV28, the J call TRBJ2-3; unclear D gene. Trimming cost V 6 bases and J 2 bases, with 6 bases left between them. The CDR3 has 12 residues. Germline V gene lookup returns CDR1 MDHEN and CDR2 SYDVKM. This CDR3 is CASSAPTDTQYF. The CDR3 nucleotides read TGTGCCAGCAGCGCTCCCACAGATACGCAGTATTTT.

At least ten counts were recorded for this clonotype. V and J are TRBV7-2 and TRBJ2-1; 11 bases agree with TRBD2. CDR1 and CDR2 (germline): SGHTA, FQGNSA. V trimming: 6 bases; J trimming: 12 bases; junction bases outside the gene matches: 13. The CDR3 length is 15 residues. The CDR3 is CASSTSGGTDKGQFF. The CDR3 DNA is TGTGCCAGCAGTACTAGCGGGGGCACGGATAAGGGGCAGTTCTTC.

This clonotype was observed many times. The chain uses TRBV5-6 and TRBJ1-2; no definite D call. Germline V gene data show CDR1 as SGHDT and CDR2 as YYEEEE. This CDR3 spans 15 amino acids. The V and J ends lost 1 base and 4 bases respectively, with 14 bases between them. The CDR3 loop reads CASSLRSEFFYGYTF. CDR3 sequence (DNA): TGTGCCAGCAGCTTGCGGTCCGAATTCTTCTATGGCTACACCTTC.

This clonotype was detected ten times or more. CDR3 in amino acids: CASSQARTSGGSTDTQYF. Written as DNA, the CDR3 is TGCGCCAGCAGCCAAGCACGGACTAGCGGGGGGAGCACAGATACGCAGTATTTT. The rearrangement uses TRBV4-1 and TRBJ2-3; 14 nucleotides align to TRBD2. J gave up 0 bases and V 1 base, and 3 bases lay outside the gene matches. Germline values: CDR1 MGHRA, CDR2 YSYEKL. The CDR3 runs 18 residues.

This clonotype was seen ten or more times. The rearrangement uses TRBV14 and TRBJ2-1; D is possibly TRBD2 (5 bases). Trimming took 4 bases from V and 0 from J, leaving 13 bases between them. The germline gives CDR1 SGHDN, CDR2 FVKESK. The CDR3 runs to 16 residues. This CDR3 reads CASSPFLASSYNEQFF. The DNA for the CDR3 is TGTGCCAGCAGCCCGTTTTTAGCGAGCTCCTACAATGAGCAGTTCTTC.

The table lists this clonotype with many counts. The V gene is TRBV6-1, the J gene TRBJ1-2, with a tentative D call TRBD1 (5 bases). Germline-derived CDR1 and CDR2 are MNHNS and SASEGT. V was shortened by 10 bases and J by 1 base, with 13 bases between the two germline ends. The CDR3 is made up of 13 amino acids. CDR3 nucleotides: TGTGCCACCGAAACCGACAGTAACTATGGCTACACCTTC. Its translation is CATETDSNYGYTF.

This clonotype was found many times. The V and J genes are TRBV5-1 and TRBJ1-2; 11 bases match TRBD1. Looked up from germline, CDR1 is SGHRS and CDR2 is YFSETQ. V lost 2 bases to trimming and J lost 8 bases; unmatched junction nucleotides: 8. The length of the CDR3 is 15 residues. Written as DNA, the CDR3 is TGCGCCAGCAGCTTCCGGACAGGGGGCCTGGACGGCTACACCTTC. Protein: CASSFRTGGLDGYTF.

This clonotype appeared many times. This clone may be a read error of a much larger clone one base away. The CDR3 sequence: CASSENYGYTF. The CDR3 DNA sequence: TGTGCCAGCAGTGAAAACTATGGCTACACCTTC. This chain joins TRBV2 and TRBJ1-2; D is unresolved. The CDR3 runs to 11 residues. The V end was cut by 2 bases, the J end by 2 bases, with 0 bases between. Germline V gene sequence: CDR1 SNHLY, CDR2 FYNNEI.

This clonotype was counted at least ten times. The chain uses TRBV20-1 and TRBJ1-1, with D tentatively TRBD1 (5 bases). This CDR3 has 12 amino acids. The V gene lost 5 bases and the J gene lost 4 bases, with 11 bases spanning the gap. Germline V gene data show CDR1 as DFQATT and CDR2 as SNEGSKA (reference sequence). CDR3 region: CSAASGSTEAFF. CDR3 coding DNA: TGCAGTGCTGCCTCAGGGTCCACTGAAGCTTTCTTT.

The table lists this clonotype with many counts. This chain links TRBV5-1 with TRBJ2-2; D call uncertain. This CDR3 region has 15 residues. V lost 0 bases, J lost 2 bases, and 8 bases lay in between. Germline CDR1 SGHRS, CDR2 YFSETQ. The chain's CDR3 is CASSLEGRNTGELFF. As DNA, the CDR3 is TGCGCCAGCAGCTTGGAAGGCCGTAACACCGGGGAGCTGTTTTTT.

This clonotype was observed a handful of times. V usage is TRBV3-1 and J usage is TRBJ1-1; 7 bases map to TRBD1. This CDR3 comprises 16 residues. CDR1 is LGHDT and CDR2 is YNNKEL in the germline V gene (reference sequence). V lost 1 base and J lost 0; bases outside the gene matches: 5. The CDR3 sequence: CASSQVLTGMNTEAFF. CDR3 DNA: TGTGCCAGCAGCCAAGTTCTGACAGGGATGAACACTGAAGCTTTCTTT.

In its sample, this clonotype was seen many times. The gene calls are TRBV20-1 and TRBJ2-1; 11 nucleotides agree with TRBD1. In germline, CDR1 is DFQATT, CDR2 SNEGSKA (reference sequence). V was pared by 2 bases and J by 11 bases, with 17 bases of the junction left unmatched. This CDR3 spans 17 amino acids. The CDR3 spells CSARTPSDRGRGRKQFF. The DNA of the CDR3 is TGCAGTGCTAGAACGCCCTCGGACAGGGGGCGGGGAAGGAAGCAGTTCTTC.

Ten or more counts support this clonotype. J is TRBJ2-1 and V is TRBV5-1, with D unresolved. This CDR3 contains 15 residues. V was pared by 1 base and J by 8 bases, with 16 bases between. CDR1 SGHRS and CDR2 YFSETQ come from the germline V gene. In DNA form, the CDR3 reads TGCGCCAGCAGCTTGTTACCAGACCCTTTTTATGAGCAGTTCTTC. Translating it yields CASSLLPDPFYEQFF. Full variable domain (outside the CDR3, taken from reference TRBV5-1 and TRBJ2-1): KAGVTQTPRYLIKTRGQQVTLSCSPISGHRSVSWYQQTPGQGLQFLFEYFSETQRNKGNFPGRFSGRQFSNSRSEMNVSTLELGDSALYLCASSLLPDPFYEQFFGPGTRLTVL.